Below, 16 T cell receptor beta chains from the same sample are listed, as sequenced in a study of blood T cell repertoires in COVID-19. Clones were read by immunoSEQ multiplex PCR, and TCRdb kept only the in-frame ones, dropping some. Counted here are under 300,000 clones, 80% to 90% occurring once; the ten biggest clones make up roughly 2.3%. What was sequenced was PBMCs or T cells enriched from blood (not recorded which). The receptors derive from a woman between 18 and 29 years old who had recovered from COVID-19.

The rearrangement joins TRBV19 to TRBJ1-6; D is unresolved. The CDR3 covers 12 residues. Trimming took 5 bases from V and 9 from J, leaving 8 bases between them. Germline V gene data show CDR1 as LNHDA and CDR2 as SQIVND (reference sequence). The CDR3 loop is CASSPRGSPLHF. The CDR3 region has the DNA TGTGCCAGTAGTCCCCGGGGTTCACCCCTCCACTTT.

This clone appeared once. V is TRBV7-2 and J is TRBJ1-5; a possible D gene is TRBD1 (5 bases). V gave up 2 bases and J gave up 3 bases, with 11 bases separating them. The CDR3 has 15 residues. The germline V gene has CDR1 SGHTA and CDR2 FQGNSA. The CDR3 DNA reads as TGTGCCAGCAGCTTACGGCAGGGTTACAATCAGCCCCAGCATTTT. Its translation: CASSLRQGYNQPQHF.

This clone occurred a few times. V and J are TRBV10-3 and TRBJ1-5; D gene ambiguous. V was cut by 10 bases and J by 0 bases, with 13 bases left in between. This CDR3 is 14 amino acids long. The germline CDR1 and CDR2 sequences are ENHRY and SYGVKD. The chain's CDR3 is CARYGEASNQPQHF. As DNA, the CDR3 is TGTGCCAGATATGGGGAGGCTAGCAATCAGCCCCAGCATTTT.

The chain combines TRBV6-4 with TRBJ1-2; D is unresolved. Trimming left V 2 bases short and J 6 bases short, with 10 bases between. Germline CDR1 is MRHNA and CDR2 is SNTAGT. CDR3 length: 13 residues. CDR3 amino acids: CASSDRVGDGYTF. In DNA, the CDR3 is TGTGCCAGCAGTGACAGGGTGGGAGATGGCTACACCTTC.

Of note for this clone: The sample holds other DNA sequences that translate to the same CDR3. The chain combines TRBV7-6 with TRBJ2-3, with 8 bases fitting TRBD2. This CDR3 comprises 15 residues. Germline lookup yields CDR1 SGHVS and CDR2 FNYEAQ. V trimming: 1 base; J trimming: 4 bases; junction bases outside the gene matches: 4. The DNA of the CDR3 is TGTGCCAGCAGCTTAGGCGCCGGGGGGGCAGATACGCAGTATTTT. Encoded protein: CASSLGAGGADTQYF.

The chain has TRBV6-5 and TRBJ2-3, with 8 bases identical to TRBD2. Germline lookup yields CDR1 MNHEY and CDR2 SVGAGI. V lost 5 bases to trimming and J lost 2 bases; unmatched junction nucleotides: 3. The CDR3 totals 14 residues. The CDR3 DNA follows: TGTGCCAGCAGTCGGGGGGGCCCCACAGATACGCAGTATTTT. This encodes CASSRGGPTDTQYF.

The chain carries TRBV19 and TRBJ2-5, with D tentatively TRBD2 (5 bases). Germline V gives CDR1 LNHDA, CDR2 SQIVND (reference sequence). This CDR3 has 14 residues. Deletions cut 7 bases from V and 1 base from J, with 13 bases between. The CDR3 DNA is TGTGCCAGTAACCCAACCGGGGTCCAAGAGACCCAGTACTTC. As protein: CASNPTGVQETQYF.

The CDR3 is CASSQGGGGLSDTQYF. The CDR3 DNA follows: TGTGCCAGCAGCCAAGGTGGCGGTGGACTTTCAGATACGCAGTATTTT. The chain joins TRBV3-1 (or the pseudogene TRBV3-2) to TRBJ2-3, with D perhaps TRBD2 (5 bases). V dropped 1 base and J dropped 4 bases, with 15 bases sitting between them. Germline lookup yields CDR1 LGHDT and CDR2 YNNKEL (reference sequence). The CDR3 covers 16 residues.

Comments on this clone: The same CDR3 also results from other DNA sequences found in this sample. The CDR3 protein is CASSQDPDSPLHF. The CDR3 DNA sequence: TGTGCCAGCAGCCAAGATCCTGATTCACCCCTCCACTTT. The chain couples TRBV3-1 (or the pseudogene TRBV3-2) to TRBJ1-6; D uncertain. Trimming stripped 0 bases from V and 8 bases from J, with 5 bases between. This CDR3 region has 13 residues. Germline lookup yields CDR1 LGHDT and CDR2 YNNKEL (reference sequence).

V and J are TRBV12-3 or TRBV12-4 and TRBJ1-5, with D hard to call. The V and J ends lost 6 bases and 5 bases respectively, with 8 bases between them. This CDR3 region has 12 residues. CDR3 protein: CASSRSDQPQHF. In DNA form, the CDR3 reads TGTGCCAGCAGCCGGAGCGATCAGCCCCAGCATTTT.

The rearrangement uses TRBV12-5 and TRBJ1-3, with D unclear. Germline V lookup: CDR1 LGHNT, CDR2 FRNRAP. With 7 bases removed from V and 3 bases from J, the gap between germline ends came to 10 bases. CDR3 length equals 13 residues. The CDR3 reads CASASLGGNTIYF. CDR3 bases: TGTGCTAGTGCCTCACTTGGTGGAAACACCATATATTTT. Looking up the rest from reference TRBV12-5 and TRBJ1-3 gives the full variable domain: DARVTQTPRHKVTEMGQEVTMRCQPILGHNTVFWYRQTMMQGLELLAYFRNRAPLDDSGMPKDRFSAEMPDATLATLKIQPSEPRDSAVYFCASASLGGNTIYFGEGSWLTVV.

The genes are TRBV29-1 and TRBJ1-2, with D perhaps TRBD1 (6 bases). Germline values: CDR1 SQVTM, CDR2 ANQGSEA. This CDR3 is built from 14 residues. Trimming pared 1 base from V and 8 bases from J, leaving 17 bases between. CDR3 sequence: CSVEGPQGLGGYTF. DNA for the CDR3: TGCAGCGTTGAAGGCCCGCAGGGGTTAGGCGGCTACACCTTC.

This rearrangement joins TRBV28 to TRBJ1-2; D gene uncertain. The V gene lost 2 bases and the J gene lost 5 bases, with 6 bases spanning the gap. CDR3 size: 12 residues. CDR1 and CDR2 (germline): MDHEN, SYDVKM. The CDR3 DNA follows: TGTGCCAGCAGTTTACGGGTTTATGGCTACACCTTC. Translated: CASSLRVYGYTF.

The chain uses TRBV5-1 and TRBJ2-3; TRBD2 is a possible D gene (5 bases). The CDR3 has 15 amino acids. Germline CDR1 SGHRS, CDR2 YFSETQ. The V and J ends lost 4 bases and 6 bases respectively, with 18 bases between them. The CDR3 sequence is CASSQNSRTVDTQYF. The CDR3 nucleotides read TGCGCCAGCAGCCAGAATAGTCGGACTGTCGATACGCAGTATTTT.

This sequence joins TRBV15 and TRBJ1-1, with D possibly being TRBD1 (5 bases). Trimming pared 5 bases from V and 6 bases from J, leaving 16 bases between. Germline V lookup: CDR1 LNHNV, CDR2 YYDKDF (reference sequence). The CDR3 sequence is 14 residues long. DNA for the CDR3: TGTGCCACCAGCCCAGGACACCTGGGCGCTGAAGCTTTCTTT. Translating it yields CATSPGHLGAEAFF.

This sequence joins TRBV2 and TRBJ2-5; unclear D gene. The CDR3 consists of 11 residues. Trimming stripped 8 bases from V and 5 bases from J, with 9 bases between. In germline, CDR1 is SNHLY, CDR2 FYNNEI. The CDR3 spells CASEDWETQYF. DNA for the CDR3: TGTGCCAGCGAAGACTGGGAGACCCAGTACTTC.